This passage covers 19 T cell receptor beta chains from one sample sequenced in a study of OX40 agonist ivuxolimab in advanced cancers. Measured with immunoSEQ multiplex PCR; TCRdb has only the in-frame clones, and not every one. The table includes around 19,000 clones, around 72% detected once. Sequenced here: CD4+ or CD8+ T cells sorted from blood, sampled in a trial of the OX40 agonist ivuxolimab. These receptors were collected from an adult with an advanced solid tumor such as melanoma, head and neck, liver or kidney cancer.

V gene TRBV7-9 combines with J gene TRBJ1-1; D is uncertain. With 5 bases removed from V and 0 bases from J, the gap between germline ends came to 7 bases. The CDR3 covers 13 residues. Per germline, CDR1 SEHNR and CDR2 FQNEAQ (reference sequence). The CDR3 region is CASSTDMNTEAFF. The CDR3 DNA reads as TGTGCCAGCAGCACCGACATGAACACTGAAGCTTTCTTT.

This clone was observed a handful of times. The rearrangement joins TRBV19 to TRBJ2-5; 7 positions match TRBD2. Trimming removed 7 bases from V and 5 bases from J; junction bases left unmatched: 7. The germline V gene has CDR1 LNHDA and CDR2 SQIVND (reference sequence). The CDR3 consists of 13 residues. The CDR3 sequence: CASKRGKGETQYF. The CDR3 DNA follows: TGTGCCAGTAAGCGGGGAAAAGGGGAGACCCAGTACTTC.

The V gene is TRBV9, the J gene TRBJ1-1; no clear D gene. CDR1 SGDLS and CDR2 YYNGEE come from the germline V gene. The CDR3 consists of 17 residues. V was cut by 4 bases and J by 2 bases, with 21 bases left in between. The chain's CDR3 is CASSRRGTTNFNTEAFF. CDR3 sequence (DNA): TGTGCCAGCAGCCGACGAGGAACCACTAATTTTAACACTGAAGCTTTCTTT.

On this clone itself: Germline is not matched at one junction end, which may reflect a read error. V usage is TRBV7-7 and J usage is TRBJ2-1; D tentatively fits TRBD1 or TRBD2 (6 bases each). CDR3 length equals 17 residues. Germline assignment: CDR1 SSHAT and CDR2 FNYEAQ (reference sequence). DNA for the CDR3: TGTGCTAGCAGCCCATCGTGGGGGGCCAGCTCCTACAATGAGCAGTTCTTC. Translation: CASSPSWGASSYNEQFF. Based on the CDR3 plus reference TRBV7-7 and TRBJ2-1, the full variable domain is GAGVSQSPRYKVTKRGQDVTLRCDPISSHATLYWYQQALGQGPEFLTYFNYEAQPDKSGLPSDRFSAERPEGSISTLTIQRTEQRDSAMYRCASSPSWGASSYNEQFFGPGTRLTVL.

The V and J genes are TRBV2 and TRBJ2-7; D not certain. This CDR3 spans 13 amino acids. Germline V gene data show CDR1 as SNHLY and CDR2 as FYNNEI. V dropped 2 bases and J dropped 4 bases, with 9 bases sitting between them. CDR3 loop: CASSETDTYEQYF. CDR3 nucleotide sequence: TGTGCCAGCAGTGAAACCGATACTTACGAGCAGTACTTC.

This clone has a count of ten or more. The rearrangement links TRBV28 to TRBJ1-2, with 11 positions matching TRBD1. Germline V gene sequence: CDR1 MDHEN, CDR2 SYDVKM. Unmatched junction bases numbered 14, after V lost 5 bases and J lost 3 bases. The CDR3 loop spans 18 amino acids. The chain's CDR3 is CASSLEGQGGSFDYGYTF. The CDR3 DNA follows: TGTGCCAGCAGTCTAGAGGGACAGGGGGGATCATTCGACTATGGCTACACCTTC.

The V gene is TRBV11-2, the J gene TRBJ2-3, with 8 nucleotides matching TRBD2. The CDR3 has 17 residues. After removal of 3 bases from V and 1 base from J, the junction contained 9 bases not matched to a gene. Per germline, CDR1 SGHAT and CDR2 FQNNGV. The CDR3 here is CASSFPSSGGRTDTQYF. The CDR3 region has the DNA TGTGCCAGCAGCTTTCCCTCCAGCGGGGGTCGCACAGATACGCAGTATTTT. Together with reference TRBV11-2 and TRBJ2-3, the CDR3 gives the full variable domain: EAGVAQSPRYKIIEKRQSVAFWCNPISGHATLYWYQQILGQGPKLLIQFQNNGVVDDSQLPKDRFSAERLKGVDSTLKIQPAKLEDSAVYLCASSFPSSGGRTDTQYFGPGTRLTVL.

The genes are TRBV7-8 and TRBJ1-2, with D possibly matching TRBD1 (6 bases). CDR1 SGHVS and CDR2 FQNEAQ come from the germline V gene. The CDR3 spans 17 residues. The germline V and J ends were trimmed by 1 base and 0 bases, with 15 bases remaining between them. In DNA, the CDR3 is TGTGCCAGCAGCTTAGAGGCAGGGGAGCGCCCTAACTATGGCTACACCTTC. Amino acids: CASSLEAGERPNYGYTF.

The chain has TRBV28 and TRBJ2-1; no clear D. This CDR3 is built from 15 residues. The V and J ends lost 2 bases and 0 bases respectively, with 8 bases between them. Germline loops: CDR1 MDHEN, CDR2 SYDVKM. The CDR3 region has the DNA TGTGCCAGCAGTTTAAGAAGCAGCTCCTACAATGAGCAGTTCTTC. Translating it yields CASSLRSSSYNEQFF.

This rearrangement joins TRBV2 to TRBJ2-7, with 10 bases lining up with TRBD1. Germline-derived CDR1 and CDR2 are SNHLY and FYNNEI. V gave up 3 bases and J gave up 6 bases; unmatched junction bases: 5. This CDR3 has 14 residues. The DNA for the CDR3 is TGTGCCAGCAGTGACGGGACAGGGGCCACCGAGCAGTACTTC. Protein: CASSDGTGATEQYF.

This clone was recorded once. The CDR3: CASSLFRDRGRGYTF. As DNA, the CDR3 is TGTGCCAGCAGTCTATTTCGGGACAGGGGGCGAGGCTACACCTTC. The chain employs TRBV28 and TRBJ1-2; 12 nucleotides match TRBD1. The V gene end was trimmed by 5 bases and the J gene end by 8 bases; junction bases not matched to a gene: 9. This CDR3 comprises 15 residues. In germline, CDR1 is MDHEN, CDR2 SYDVKM.

This clone was seen more than once but under ten times. The rearrangement joins TRBV7-8 to TRBJ2-1; 8 nucleotides align to TRBD2. Germline CDR1 is SGHVS and CDR2 is FQNEAQ. CDR3 length: 15 residues. Losses at the gene ends were 7 bases for V and 7 bases for J; bases not matched to a gene: 12. CDR3 coding DNA: TGTGCCAGCACCTTTGGGGCGGGGGGAAGGAATGAGCAGTTCTTC. Translating gives CASTFGAGGRNEQFF.

The chain has TRBV9 and TRBJ1-2, with 8 bases aligning to TRBD1. Germline lookup yields CDR1 SGDLS and CDR2 YYNGEE. The length of the CDR3 is 16 residues. With 0 bases clipped from V and 5 bases from J, the junction kept 9 bases outside the gene matches. DNA for the CDR3: TGTGCCAGCAGCGTAGACCCACAGGGGGAAGGGTATGGCTACACCTTC. This sequence encodes CASSVDPQGEGYGYTF.

This sequence joins TRBV7-9 and TRBJ1-5; 7 bases are shared with TRBD1. J gave up 4 bases and V 6 bases, and 0 bases lay outside the gene matches. The V gene's germline CDR1 is SEHNR and CDR2 FQNEAQ (reference sequence). The CDR3 spans 12 residues. The CDR3 bases are TGTGCCAGCAGGACAGGGAATCAGCCCCAGCATTTT. The encoded protein is CASRTGNQPQHF.

The V call is TRBV11-2, the J call TRBJ1-3; D is unresolved. The length of the CDR3 is 14 residues. Germline V lookup: CDR1 SGHAT, CDR2 FQNNGV. V was pared by 0 bases and J by 0 bases, with 3 bases between. The CDR3, as DNA: TGTGCCAGCAGCTTAGACAGCTCTGGAAACACCATATATTTT. It is translated as CASSLDSSGNTIYF.

V is TRBV9 and J is TRBJ2-2; TRBD1 agrees at 9 bases. Germline CDR1 SGDLS, CDR2 YYNGEE. The CDR3 is 18 amino acids. J lost 4 bases, V lost 0 bases, and 10 bases had no gene match. The CDR3: CASSVATGQGEFTGELFF. The CDR3 DNA reads as TGTGCCAGCAGCGTAGCTACGGGACAGGGAGAATTCACCGGGGAGCTGTTTTTT. The full variable domain, rest sourced from reference TRBV9 and TRBJ2-2, is DSGVTQTPKHLITATGQRVTLRCSPRSGDLSVYWYQQSLDQGLQFLIQYYNGEERAKGNILERFSAQQFPDLHSELNLSSLELGDSALYFCASSVATGQGEFTGELFFGEGSRLTVL.

There are a few counts of this clone. V usage is TRBV15 and J usage is TRBJ2-7; D gene uncertain. The CDR3 totals 15 residues. V dropped 5 bases and J dropped 3 bases, with 17 bases sitting between them. CDR1 is LNHNV and CDR2 is YYDKDF in the germline V gene (reference sequence). The CDR3 sequence: CATSGRQEPIYEQYF. In DNA form, the CDR3 reads TGTGCCACCAGCGGACGGCAGGAGCCCATCTACGAGCAGTACTTC.

This sequence joins TRBV7-9 and TRBJ2-1, with D perhaps matching TRBD1 or TRBD2 (5 bases each). The ends were cut back, 5 bases at V and 2 bases at J, with 13 bases in the middle. The CDR3 is 15 amino acids. CDR1 SEHNR and CDR2 FQNEAQ come from the germline V gene (reference sequence). CDR3: CASSDRDVTYNEQFF. The CDR3 coding sequence is TGTGCCAGCAGCGACCGGGACGTTACCTACAATGAGCAGTTCTTC.

The V gene is TRBV15, the J gene TRBJ1-1; 9 bases line up with TRBD1. V was clipped by 7 bases and J by 4 bases; unmatched bases: 4. Germline CDR1 is LNHNV and CDR2 is YYDKDF (reference sequence). The CDR3 has 13 amino acids. Here the CDR3 reads CATTTGGGTEAFF. CDR3 sequence (DNA): TGTGCCACCACGACAGGGGGGGGCACTGAAGCTTTCTTT.